This entry describes one TCR beta chain. Repertoires were generated with immunoSEQ multiplex PCR, while TCRdb's copy carries only in-frame clones and drops some. The profile shows 55,000 to 80,000 clones, approximately 92% of them singletons. The germline V and J ends were trimmed by 0 bases and 7 bases, with 11 bases remaining between them. Germline assignment: CDR1 SGHDT and CDR2 YYEEEE. This CDR3 comprises 14 residues. This sample stems from a study of blood T cell repertoires in COVID-19. This TCR came from an elderly man with acute or convalescent COVID-19. The chain joins TRBV5-6 to TRBJ2-1; D is unclear. Sequencing was performed on peripheral blood. CDR3 coding DNA: TGTGCCAGCAGCTTGGAGAGGAGTCGAAATGAGCAGTTCTTC. Its translation is CASSLERSRNEQFF.